This passage covers 3 T cell receptor beta chains from one sample sequenced in a study of shared clonotypes between healthy human individuals. TCRdb's table, derived via immunoSEQ multiplex PCR, lists solely in-frame clones and lacks some. The data contain approximately 810,000 clones, 80% to 95% of them seen just once; the ten biggest clones take up 24%. In the naive CD8 group, cells lacked CD45RO and were positively selected for CCR7, so terminally differentiated effector memory CD45RA+ cells were left out. Sequenced: naive CD8+ T cells sorted from blood. All receptors derive from a man aged 25-45 years in good health.

This chain uses TRBV6-1 with TRBJ1-5, with 11 bases matching TRBD1. The CDR3 has 16 amino acids. Germline V gene lookup returns CDR1 MNHNS and CDR2 SASEGT. The junction had 4 bases not matched to a gene; V was cut back by 2 bases and J by 4 bases. The CDR3 protein is CASSERTGGINQPQHF. Here the CDR3 DNA reads TGTGCCAGCAGTGAAAGGACAGGGGGCATAAATCAGCCCCAGCATTTT.

J is TRBJ2-1 and V is TRBV4-1; 8 bases fit TRBD2. Germline V lookup: CDR1 MGHRA, CDR2 YSYEKL. The CDR3 contains 17 residues. With V trimmed by 4 bases and J by 3 bases, 11 bases remained unmatched. CDR3 in amino acids: CASSPDIAGTFYNEQFF. The CDR3 nucleotides are TGCGCCAGCAGCCCGGATATAGCGGGAACCTTCTACAATGAGCAGTTCTTC.

This chain connects TRBV13 to TRBJ2-1, with D perhaps TRBD2 (5 bases). Trimming cost V 2 bases and J 1 base, with 9 bases left between them. CDR3 length: 15 residues. Germline CDR1 is PRHDT and CDR2 is FYEKMQ (reference sequence). In DNA form, the CDR3 reads TGTGCCAGCAGCTTATTCCGGGGTTCCTACAATGAGCAGTTCTTC. It is translated as CASSLFRGSYNEQFF.